This T cell receptor beta chain was observed in a study of blood T cell repertoires in COVID-19. Assay used: immunoSEQ multiplex PCR; TCRdb lists only in-frame clones, some missing. Altogether some 140,000 clones are present, roughly 80% being singletons, with the ten largest covering about 9.2%. Trimming cost V 0 bases and J 8 bases, with 8 bases left between them. Per germline, CDR1 SGHDN and CDR2 FVKESK. The CDR3 runs to 12 residues. The sequence was obtained from a man aged 50 to 60 who had recovered from COVID-19. Material: PBMCs or T cells enriched from blood (not recorded which). The J gene is TRBJ2-7, the V gene TRBV14, with D possibly TRBD2 on 6 matching bases. The CDR3 sequence: CASSQERGKQYF. In DNA form, the CDR3 reads TGTGCCAGCAGCCAAGAACGCGGGAAGCAGTACTTC.